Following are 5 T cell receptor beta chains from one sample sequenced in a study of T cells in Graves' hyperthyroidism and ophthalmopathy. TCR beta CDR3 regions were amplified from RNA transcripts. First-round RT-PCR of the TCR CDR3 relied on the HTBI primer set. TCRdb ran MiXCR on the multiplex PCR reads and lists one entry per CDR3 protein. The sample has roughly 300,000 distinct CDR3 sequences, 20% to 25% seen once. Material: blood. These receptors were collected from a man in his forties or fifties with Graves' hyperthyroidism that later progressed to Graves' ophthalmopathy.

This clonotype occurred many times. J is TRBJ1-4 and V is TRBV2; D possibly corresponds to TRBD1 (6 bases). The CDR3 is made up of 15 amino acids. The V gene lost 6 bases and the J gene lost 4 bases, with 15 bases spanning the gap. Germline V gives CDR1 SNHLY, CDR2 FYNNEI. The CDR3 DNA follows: TGTGCCAGCAGCACCACAGGGAACTTTAATGAAAAACTGTTTTTT. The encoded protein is CASSTTGNFNEKLFF. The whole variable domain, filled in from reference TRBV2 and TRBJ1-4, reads EPEVTQTPSHQVTQMGQEVILRCVPISNHLYFYWYRQILGQKVEFLVSFYNNEISEKSEIFDDQFSVERPDGSNFTLKIRSTKLEDSAMYFCASSTTGNFNEKLFFGSGTQLSVL.

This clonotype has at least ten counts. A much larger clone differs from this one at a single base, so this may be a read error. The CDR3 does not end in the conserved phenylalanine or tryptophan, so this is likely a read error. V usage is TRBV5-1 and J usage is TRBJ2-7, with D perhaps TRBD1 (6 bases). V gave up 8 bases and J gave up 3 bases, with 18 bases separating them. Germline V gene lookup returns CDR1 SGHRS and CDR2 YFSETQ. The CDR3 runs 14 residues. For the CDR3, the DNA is TGCGCCAGTTCTCAACAGGGAATTGGCTACGAGCAGTACTCC. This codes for CASSQQGIGYEQYS.

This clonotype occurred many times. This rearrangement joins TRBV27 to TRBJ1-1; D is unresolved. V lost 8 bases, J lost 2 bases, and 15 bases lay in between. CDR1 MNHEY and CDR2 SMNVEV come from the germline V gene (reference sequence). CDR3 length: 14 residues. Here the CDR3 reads CASGKAGGNTEAFF. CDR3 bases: TGTGCCAGCGGTAAAGCGGGAGGAAACACTGAAGCTTTCTTT.

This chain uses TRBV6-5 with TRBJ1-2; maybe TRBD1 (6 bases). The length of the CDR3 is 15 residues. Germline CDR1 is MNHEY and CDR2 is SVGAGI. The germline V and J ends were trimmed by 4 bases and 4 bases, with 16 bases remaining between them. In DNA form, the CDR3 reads TGTGCCAGCAGTTCCGGCTCAGTGGACAGCTATGGCTACACCTTC. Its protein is CASSSGSVDSYGYTF.

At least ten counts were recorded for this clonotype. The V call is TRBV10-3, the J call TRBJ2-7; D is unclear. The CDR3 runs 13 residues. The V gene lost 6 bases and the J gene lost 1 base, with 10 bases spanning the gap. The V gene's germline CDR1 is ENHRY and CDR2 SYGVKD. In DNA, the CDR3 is TGTGCCATCAGCGCCATGGGATCCTACGAGCAGTACTTC. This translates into CAISAMGSYEQYF.